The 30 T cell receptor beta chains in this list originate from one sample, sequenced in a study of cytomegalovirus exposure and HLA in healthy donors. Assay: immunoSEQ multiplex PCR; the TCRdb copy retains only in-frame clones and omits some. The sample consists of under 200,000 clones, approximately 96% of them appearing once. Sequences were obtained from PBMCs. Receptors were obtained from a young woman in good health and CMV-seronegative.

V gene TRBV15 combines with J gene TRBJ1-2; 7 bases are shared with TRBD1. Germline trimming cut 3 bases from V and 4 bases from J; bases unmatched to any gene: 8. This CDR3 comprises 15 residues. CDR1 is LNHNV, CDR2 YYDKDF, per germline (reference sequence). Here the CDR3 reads CATSSDKTGSYGYTF. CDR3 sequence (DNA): TGTGCCACCAGCAGTGACAAGACAGGGTCCTATGGCTACACCTTC. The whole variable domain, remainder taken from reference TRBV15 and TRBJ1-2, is DAMVIQNPRYQVTQFGKPVTLSCSQTLNHNVMYWYQQKSSQAPKLLFHYYDKDFNNEADTPDNFQSRRPNTSFCFLDIRSPGLGDTAMYLCATSSDKTGSYGYTFGSGTRLTVV.

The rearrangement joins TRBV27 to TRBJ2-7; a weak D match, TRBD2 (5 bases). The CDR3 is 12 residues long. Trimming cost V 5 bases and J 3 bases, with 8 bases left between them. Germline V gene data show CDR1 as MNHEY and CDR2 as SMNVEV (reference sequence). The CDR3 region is CASSPDYYEQYF. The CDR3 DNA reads TGTGCCAGCAGTCCCGACTACTACGAGCAGTACTTC.

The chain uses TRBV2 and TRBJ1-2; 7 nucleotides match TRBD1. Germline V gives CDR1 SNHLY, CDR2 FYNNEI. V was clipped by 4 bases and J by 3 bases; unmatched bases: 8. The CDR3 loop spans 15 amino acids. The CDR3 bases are TGTGCCAGCAGTGCCGAAGGACAGGCCCACTATGGCTACACCTTC. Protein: CASSAEGQAHYGYTF.

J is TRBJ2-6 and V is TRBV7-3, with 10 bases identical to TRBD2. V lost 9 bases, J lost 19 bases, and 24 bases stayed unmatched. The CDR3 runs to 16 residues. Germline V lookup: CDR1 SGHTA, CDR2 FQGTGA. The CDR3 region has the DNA TGTGCCAGAGGAATGGGGCTCTCTAGCGGGGGAAACAAGCTTACTTTC. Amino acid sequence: CARGMGLSSGGNKLTF.

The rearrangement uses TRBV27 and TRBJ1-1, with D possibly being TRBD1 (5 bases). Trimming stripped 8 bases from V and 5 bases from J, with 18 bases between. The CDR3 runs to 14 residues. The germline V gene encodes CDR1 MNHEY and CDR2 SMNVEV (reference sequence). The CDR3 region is CASSFGRGRTEAFF. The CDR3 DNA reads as TGTGCCAGCTCTTTCGGCCGGGGGAGAACTGAAGCTTTCTTT.

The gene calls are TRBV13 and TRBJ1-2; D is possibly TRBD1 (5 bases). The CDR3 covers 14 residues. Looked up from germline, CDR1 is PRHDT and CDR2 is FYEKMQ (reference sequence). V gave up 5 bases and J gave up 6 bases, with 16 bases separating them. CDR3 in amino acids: CASSQQGRVDGYTF. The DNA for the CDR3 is TGTGCCAGCAGCCAGCAGGGCAGGGTAGATGGCTACACCTTC.

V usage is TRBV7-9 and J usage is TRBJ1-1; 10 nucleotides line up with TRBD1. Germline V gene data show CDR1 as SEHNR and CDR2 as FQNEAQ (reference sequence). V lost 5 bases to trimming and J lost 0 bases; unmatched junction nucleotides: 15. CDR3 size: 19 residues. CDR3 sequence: CASSLDRGGVYLMNTEAFF. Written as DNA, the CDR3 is TGTGCCAGCAGCCTGGACAGGGGGGGAGTATATTTGATGAACACTGAAGCTTTCTTT. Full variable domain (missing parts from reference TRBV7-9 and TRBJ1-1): DTGVSQNPRHKITKRGQNVTFRCDPISEHNRLYWYRQTLGQGPEFLTYFQNEAQLEKSRLLSDRFSAERPKGSFSTLEIQRTEQGDSAMYLCASSLDRGGVYLMNTEAFFGQGTRLTVV.

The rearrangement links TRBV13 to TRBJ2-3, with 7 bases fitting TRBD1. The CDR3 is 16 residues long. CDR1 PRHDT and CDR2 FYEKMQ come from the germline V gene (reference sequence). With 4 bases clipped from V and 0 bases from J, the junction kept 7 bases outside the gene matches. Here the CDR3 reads CASSSPRQGSTDTQYF. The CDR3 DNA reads TGTGCCAGCAGCTCCCCTCGACAGGGTAGCACAGATACGCAGTATTTT.

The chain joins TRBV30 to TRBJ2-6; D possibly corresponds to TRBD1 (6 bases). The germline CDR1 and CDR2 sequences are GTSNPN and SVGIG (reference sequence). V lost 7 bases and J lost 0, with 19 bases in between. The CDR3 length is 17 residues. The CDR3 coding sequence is TGTGCCTTTGAGAGTGACAGGACTTTCTCTGGGGCCAACGTCCTGACTTTC. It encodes CAFESDRTFSGANVLTF.

DNA of the CDR3: TGTGCCAGCAGCCAAGATGTGACAGGGGGCGGCTACACCTTC. Residues: CASSQDVTGGGYTF. The J gene is TRBJ1-2, the V gene TRBV14; 10 positions agree with TRBD1. Germline CDR1 reads SGHDN; CDR2 reads FVKESK. The J segment lost 8 bases and the V segment lost 0 bases, leaving 3 bases of the junction unmatched. The CDR3 is 14 residues long.

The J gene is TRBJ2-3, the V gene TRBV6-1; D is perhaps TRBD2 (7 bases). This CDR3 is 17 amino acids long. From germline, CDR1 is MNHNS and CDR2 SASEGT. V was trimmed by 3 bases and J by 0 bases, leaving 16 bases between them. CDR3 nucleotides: TGTGCCAGCAGTGACATTTTTCGCGGGGGCAGCACAGATACGCAGTATTTT. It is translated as CASSDIFRGGSTDTQYF.

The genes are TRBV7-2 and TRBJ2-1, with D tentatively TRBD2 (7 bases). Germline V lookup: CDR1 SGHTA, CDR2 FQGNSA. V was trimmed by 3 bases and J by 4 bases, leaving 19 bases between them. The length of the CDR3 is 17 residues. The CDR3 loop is CASSFTAGAGRYNEQFF. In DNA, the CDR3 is TGTGCCAGCAGCTTTACTGCGGGGGCCGGGAGGTACAATGAGCAGTTCTTC.

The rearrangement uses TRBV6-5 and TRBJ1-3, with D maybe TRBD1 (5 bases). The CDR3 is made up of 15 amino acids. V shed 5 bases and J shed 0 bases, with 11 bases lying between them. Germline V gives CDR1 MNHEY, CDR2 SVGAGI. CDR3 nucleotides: TGTGCCAGCAGTCAGCGGGGCTACTCTGGAAACACCATATATTTT. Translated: CASSQRGYSGNTIYF.

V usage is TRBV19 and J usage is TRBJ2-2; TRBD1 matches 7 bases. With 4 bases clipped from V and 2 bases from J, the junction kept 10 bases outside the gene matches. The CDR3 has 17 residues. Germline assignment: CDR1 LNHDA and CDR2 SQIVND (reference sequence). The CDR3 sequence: CASSRDGTEVNTGELFF. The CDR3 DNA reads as TGTGCCAGTAGTAGAGACGGGACAGAAGTCAACACCGGGGAGCTGTTTTTT.

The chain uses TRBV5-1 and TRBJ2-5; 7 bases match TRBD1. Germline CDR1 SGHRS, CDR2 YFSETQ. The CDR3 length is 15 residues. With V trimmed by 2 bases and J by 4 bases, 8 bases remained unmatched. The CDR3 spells CASSFGTAISETQYF. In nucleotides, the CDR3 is TGCGCCAGCAGCTTTGGGACAGCAATATCAGAGACCCAGTACTTC. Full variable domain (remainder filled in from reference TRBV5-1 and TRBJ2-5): KAGVTQTPRYLIKTRGQQVTLSCSPISGHRSVSWYQQTPGQGLQFLFEYFSETQRNKGNFPGRFSGRQFSNSRSEMNVSTLELGDSALYLCASSFGTAISETQYFGPGTRLLVL.

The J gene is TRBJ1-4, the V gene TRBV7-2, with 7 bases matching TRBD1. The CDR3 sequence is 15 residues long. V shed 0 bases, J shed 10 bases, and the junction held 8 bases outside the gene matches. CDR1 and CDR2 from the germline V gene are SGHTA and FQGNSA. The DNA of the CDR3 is TGTGCCAGCAGCTTAGCCCTGACAGGGTATGGAAAACTGTTTTTT. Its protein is CASSLALTGYGKLFF.

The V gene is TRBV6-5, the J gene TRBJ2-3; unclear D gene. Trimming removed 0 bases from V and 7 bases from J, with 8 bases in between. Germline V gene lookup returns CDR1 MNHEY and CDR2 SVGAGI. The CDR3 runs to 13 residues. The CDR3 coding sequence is TGTGCCAGCAGTTACTCGGCCGATAATACGCAGTATTTT. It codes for CASSYSADNTQYF.

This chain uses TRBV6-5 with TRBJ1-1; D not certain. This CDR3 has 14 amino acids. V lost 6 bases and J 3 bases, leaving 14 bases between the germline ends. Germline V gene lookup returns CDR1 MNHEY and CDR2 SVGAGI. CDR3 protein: CASSTPGVHTEAFF. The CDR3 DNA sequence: TGTGCCAGCAGCACACCCGGGGTGCACACTGAAGCTTTCTTT.

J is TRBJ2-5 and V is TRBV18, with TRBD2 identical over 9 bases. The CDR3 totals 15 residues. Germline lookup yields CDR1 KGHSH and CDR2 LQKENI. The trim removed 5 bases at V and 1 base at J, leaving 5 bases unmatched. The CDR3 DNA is TGTGCCAGCTCATTAGCGGGGGTTCCCCAAGAGACCCAGTACTTC. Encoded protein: CASSLAGVPQETQYF.

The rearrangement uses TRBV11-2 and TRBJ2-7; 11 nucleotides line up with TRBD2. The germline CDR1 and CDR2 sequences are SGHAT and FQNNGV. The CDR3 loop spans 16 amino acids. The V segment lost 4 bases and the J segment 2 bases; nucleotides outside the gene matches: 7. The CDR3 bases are TGTGCCAGCAGCTCCCGCGGGACTAGCGGACCCTACGAGCAGTACTTC. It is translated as CASSSRGTSGPYEQYF.

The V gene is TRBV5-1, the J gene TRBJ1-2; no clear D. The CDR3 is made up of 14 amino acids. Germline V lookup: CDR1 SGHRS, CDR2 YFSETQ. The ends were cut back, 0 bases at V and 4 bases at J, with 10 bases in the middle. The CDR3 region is CASSLDGGPYGYTF. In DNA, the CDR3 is TGCGCCAGCAGCTTGGATGGAGGACCCTATGGCTACACCTTC.

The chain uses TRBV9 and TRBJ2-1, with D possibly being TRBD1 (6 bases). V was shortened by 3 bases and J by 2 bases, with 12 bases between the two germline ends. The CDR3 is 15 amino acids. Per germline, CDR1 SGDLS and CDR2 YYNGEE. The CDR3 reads CASSAGGQTYNEQFF. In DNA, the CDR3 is TGTGCCAGCAGCGCGGGTGGACAGACCTACAATGAGCAGTTCTTC.

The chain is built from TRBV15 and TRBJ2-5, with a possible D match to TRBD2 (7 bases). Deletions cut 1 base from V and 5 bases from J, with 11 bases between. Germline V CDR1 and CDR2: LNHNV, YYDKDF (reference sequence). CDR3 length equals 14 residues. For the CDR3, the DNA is TGTGCCACCAGCAGAGGGGGGGGCCTGGAGACCCAGTACTTC. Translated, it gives CATSRGGGLETQYF.

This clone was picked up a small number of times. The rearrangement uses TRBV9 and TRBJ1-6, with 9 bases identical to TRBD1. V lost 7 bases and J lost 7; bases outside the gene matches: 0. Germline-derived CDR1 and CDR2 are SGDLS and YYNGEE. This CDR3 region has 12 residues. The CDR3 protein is CASGQGNSPLHF. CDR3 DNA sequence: TGTGCCAGCGGACAGGGGAATTCACCCCTCCACTTT.

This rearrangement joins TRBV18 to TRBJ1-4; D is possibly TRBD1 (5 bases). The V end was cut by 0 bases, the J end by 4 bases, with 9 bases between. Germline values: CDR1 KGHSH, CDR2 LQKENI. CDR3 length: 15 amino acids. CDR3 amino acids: CASSPPGGLNEKLFF. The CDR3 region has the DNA TGTGCCAGCTCACCACCGGGGGGTCTTAATGAAAAACTGTTTTTT.

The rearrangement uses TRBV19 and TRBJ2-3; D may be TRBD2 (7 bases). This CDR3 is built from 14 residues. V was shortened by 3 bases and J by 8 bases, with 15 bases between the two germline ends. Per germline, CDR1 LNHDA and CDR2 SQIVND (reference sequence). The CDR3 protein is CASSIGGGQATQYF. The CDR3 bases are TGTGCCAGTAGTATCGGCGGGGGCCAAGCTACGCAGTATTTT.

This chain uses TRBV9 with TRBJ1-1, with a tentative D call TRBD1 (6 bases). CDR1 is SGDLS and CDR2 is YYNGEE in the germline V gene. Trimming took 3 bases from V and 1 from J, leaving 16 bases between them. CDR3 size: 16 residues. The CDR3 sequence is CASSATGSIPNTEAFF. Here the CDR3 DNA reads TGTGCCAGCAGCGCCACAGGGTCGATCCCGAACACTGAAGCTTTCTTT.

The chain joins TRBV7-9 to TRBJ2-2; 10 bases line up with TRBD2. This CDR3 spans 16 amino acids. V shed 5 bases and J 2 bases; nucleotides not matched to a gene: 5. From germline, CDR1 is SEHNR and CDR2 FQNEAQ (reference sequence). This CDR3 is CASSPTSGANTGELFF. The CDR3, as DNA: TGTGCCAGCAGCCCCACTAGCGGGGCAAACACCGGGGAGCTGTTTTTT.

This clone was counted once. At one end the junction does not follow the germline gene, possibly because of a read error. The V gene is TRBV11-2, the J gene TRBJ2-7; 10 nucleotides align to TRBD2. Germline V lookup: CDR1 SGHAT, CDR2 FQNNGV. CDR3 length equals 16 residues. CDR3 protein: CASSLDRESSGGLSNF. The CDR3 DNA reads TGTGCCAGCAGCTTAGATCGAGAGTCTAGCGGGGGCCTCTCGAACTTC.

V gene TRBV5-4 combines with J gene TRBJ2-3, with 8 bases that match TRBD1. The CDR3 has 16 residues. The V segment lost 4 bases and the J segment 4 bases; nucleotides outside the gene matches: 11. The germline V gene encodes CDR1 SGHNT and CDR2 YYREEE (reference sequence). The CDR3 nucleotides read TGTGCCAGCAGCCCTGCTCTTTACAGGGGGGCAGATACGCAGTATTTT. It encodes CASSPALYRGADTQYF.